This T cell receptor beta chain was profiled in a study of cytomegalovirus exposure and HLA in healthy donors. In the study overall: Of about 390 genotyped donors, around 86% grouped in the Caucasian-associated ancestry cluster. General study results and limits: Analysis was performed later, and it showed HLA-associated TCR beta chains to be more clonally expanded than equally common others. The likely origin of a cluster of highly shared sequence variants was a sequencing artifact.

It was with 60 Vbeta and 13 Jbeta primers that the PCR ran. Sequenced by immunoSEQ multiplex PCR; TCRdb stores in-frame clones only, minus some. The sample includes 35,000 to 45,000 clones, less than 85% of them seen just once. The CDR3 covers 14 residues. Deletions cut 0 bases from V and 3 bases from J, with 9 bases between. The germline V gene encodes CDR1 SGHNT and CDR2 YYREEE (reference sequence). Points on this clone: Its antigen is not known.

This receptor was taken from a woman aged 25 to 39 in good health and CMV-seropositive. This chain joins TRBV5-4 and TRBJ1-2; D is possibly TRBD1 (5 bases). Sequencing was carried out using PBMCs. This chain's CDR3 is CASSLDRRDYGYTF. Written as DNA, the CDR3 is TGTGCCAGCAGCTTGGATCGCAGGGACTATGGCTACACCTTC.